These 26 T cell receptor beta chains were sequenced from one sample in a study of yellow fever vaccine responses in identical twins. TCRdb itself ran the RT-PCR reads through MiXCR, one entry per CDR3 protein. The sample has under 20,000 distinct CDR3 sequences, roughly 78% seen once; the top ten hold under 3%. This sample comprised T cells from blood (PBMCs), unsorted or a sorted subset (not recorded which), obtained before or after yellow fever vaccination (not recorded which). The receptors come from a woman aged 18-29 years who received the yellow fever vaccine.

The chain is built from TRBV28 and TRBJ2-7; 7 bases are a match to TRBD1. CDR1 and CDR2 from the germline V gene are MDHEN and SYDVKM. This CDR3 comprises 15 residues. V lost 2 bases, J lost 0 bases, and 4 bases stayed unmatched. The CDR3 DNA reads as TGTGCCAGCAGTTTAGAAGGGGGCGACTCCTACGAGCAGTACTTC. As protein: CASSLEGGDSYEQYF.

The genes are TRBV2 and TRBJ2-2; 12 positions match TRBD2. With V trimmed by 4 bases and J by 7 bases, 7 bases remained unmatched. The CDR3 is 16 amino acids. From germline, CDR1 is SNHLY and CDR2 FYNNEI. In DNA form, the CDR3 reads TGTGCCAGCAGTGTGACTAGCGGGAGTGGGGGCGGGGAGCTGTTTTTT. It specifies CASSVTSGSGGGELFF.

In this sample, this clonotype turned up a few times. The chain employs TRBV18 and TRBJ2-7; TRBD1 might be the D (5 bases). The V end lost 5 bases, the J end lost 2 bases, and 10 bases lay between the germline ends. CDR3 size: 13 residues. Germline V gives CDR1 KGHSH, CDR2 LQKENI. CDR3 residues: CASSTTDTYEQYV. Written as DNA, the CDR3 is TGTGCCAGCTCAACGACAGATACCTACGAGCAGTACGTC.

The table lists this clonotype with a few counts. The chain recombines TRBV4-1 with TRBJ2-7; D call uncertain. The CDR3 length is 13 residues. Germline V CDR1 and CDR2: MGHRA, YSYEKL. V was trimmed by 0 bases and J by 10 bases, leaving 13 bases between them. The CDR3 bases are TGCGCCAGCAGCCAAGACCCCACGACCATACAGTACTTC. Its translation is CASSQDPTTIQYF.

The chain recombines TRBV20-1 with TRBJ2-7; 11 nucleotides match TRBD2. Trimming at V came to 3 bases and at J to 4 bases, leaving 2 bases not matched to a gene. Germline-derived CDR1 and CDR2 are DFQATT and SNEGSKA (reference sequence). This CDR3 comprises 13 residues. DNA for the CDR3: TGCAGTGCTAGGACTAGCGGGGAATACGAGCAGTACTTC. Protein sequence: CSARTSGEYEQYF.

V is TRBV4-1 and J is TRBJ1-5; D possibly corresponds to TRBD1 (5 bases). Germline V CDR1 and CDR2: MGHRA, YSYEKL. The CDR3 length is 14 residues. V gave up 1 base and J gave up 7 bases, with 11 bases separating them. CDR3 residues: CASSQASGWQPQHF. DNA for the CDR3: TGCGCCAGCAGCCAAGCATCAGGGTGGCAGCCCCAGCATTTT.

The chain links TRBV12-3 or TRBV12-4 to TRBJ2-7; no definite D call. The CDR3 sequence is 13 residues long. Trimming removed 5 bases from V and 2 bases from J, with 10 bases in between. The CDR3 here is CASSPSHTYEQYF. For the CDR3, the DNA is TGTGCCAGCAGTCCATCTCATACCTACGAGCAGTACTTC.

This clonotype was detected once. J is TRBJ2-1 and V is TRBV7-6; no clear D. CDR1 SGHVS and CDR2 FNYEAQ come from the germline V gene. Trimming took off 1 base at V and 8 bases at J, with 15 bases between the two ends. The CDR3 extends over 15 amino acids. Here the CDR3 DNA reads TGTGCCAGCAGCTTAGACCCCGTGGTAGCCCATGAGCAGTTCTTC. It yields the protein CASSLDPVVAHEQFF.

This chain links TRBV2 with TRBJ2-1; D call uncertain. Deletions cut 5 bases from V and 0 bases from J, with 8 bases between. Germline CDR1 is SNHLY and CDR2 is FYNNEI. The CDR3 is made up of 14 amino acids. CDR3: CASSQPVSYNEQFF. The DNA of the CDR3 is TGTGCCAGCAGTCAGCCCGTCTCCTACAATGAGCAGTTCTTC.

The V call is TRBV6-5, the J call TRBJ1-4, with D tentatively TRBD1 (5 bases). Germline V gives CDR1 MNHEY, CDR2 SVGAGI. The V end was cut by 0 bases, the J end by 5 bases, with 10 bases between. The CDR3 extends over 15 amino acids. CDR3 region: CASSYSTAKNEKLFF. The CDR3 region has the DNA TGTGCCAGCAGTTACTCGACAGCGAAAAATGAAAAACTGTTTTTT.

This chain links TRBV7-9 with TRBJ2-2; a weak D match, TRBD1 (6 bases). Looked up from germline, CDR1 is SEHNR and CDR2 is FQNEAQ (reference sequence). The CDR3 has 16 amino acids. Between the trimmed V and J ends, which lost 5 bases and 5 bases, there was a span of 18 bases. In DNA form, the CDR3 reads TGTGCCAGCAGCCTCTATACAGGGTTTAGGACCGGGGAGCTGTTTTTT. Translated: CASSLYTGFRTGELFF.

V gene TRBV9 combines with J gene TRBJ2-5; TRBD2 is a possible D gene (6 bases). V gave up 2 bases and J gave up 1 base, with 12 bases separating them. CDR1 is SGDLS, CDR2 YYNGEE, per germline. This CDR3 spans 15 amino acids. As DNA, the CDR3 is TGTGCCAGCAGCGTGAGCAGCGGGCCCCAAGAGACCCAGTACTTC. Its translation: CASSVSSGPQETQYF.

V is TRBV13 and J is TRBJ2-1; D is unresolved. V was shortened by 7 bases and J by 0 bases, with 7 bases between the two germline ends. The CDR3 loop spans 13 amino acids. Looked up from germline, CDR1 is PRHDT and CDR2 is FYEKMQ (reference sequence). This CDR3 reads CASTQRSYNEQFF. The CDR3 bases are TGTGCCAGCACACAGCGCTCCTACAATGAGCAGTTCTTC.

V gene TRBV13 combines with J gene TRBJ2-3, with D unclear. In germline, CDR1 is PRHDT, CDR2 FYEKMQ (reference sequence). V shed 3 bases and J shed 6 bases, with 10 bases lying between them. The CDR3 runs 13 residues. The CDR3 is CASSFRFADTQYF. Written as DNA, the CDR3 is TGTGCCAGCAGCTTCCGGTTCGCGGATACGCAGTATTTT.

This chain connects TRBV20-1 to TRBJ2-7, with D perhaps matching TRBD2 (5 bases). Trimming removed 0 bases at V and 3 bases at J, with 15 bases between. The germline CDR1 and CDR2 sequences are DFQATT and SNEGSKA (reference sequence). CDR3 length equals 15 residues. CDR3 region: CSARDPVASNYEQYF. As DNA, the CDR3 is TGCAGTGCTAGAGATCCGGTAGCGAGCAACTACGAGCAGTACTTC.

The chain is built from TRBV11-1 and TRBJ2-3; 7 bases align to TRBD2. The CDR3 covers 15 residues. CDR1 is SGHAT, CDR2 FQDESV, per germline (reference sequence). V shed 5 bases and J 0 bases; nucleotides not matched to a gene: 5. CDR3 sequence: CASSPSRGSTDTQYF. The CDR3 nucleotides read TGTGCCAGCAGCCCTTCGCGGGGGAGCACAGATACGCAGTATTTT.

The CDR3 protein is CASGRGTTTNEKLFF. As DNA, the CDR3 is TGTGCCAGCGGACGGGGAACTACAACTAATGAAAAACTGTTTTTT. This chain links TRBV28 with TRBJ1-4; D remains unclear. V was cut by 8 bases and J by 0 bases, with 13 bases left in between. The CDR3 covers 15 residues. Germline V gives CDR1 MDHEN, CDR2 SYDVKM.

The CDR3: CASSGFHHSYEQYV. In DNA, the CDR3 is TGTGCCAGCAGTGGATTTCATCACTCCTACGAGCAGTACGTC. This chain links TRBV6-4 with TRBJ2-7, with no clear D. V lost 4 bases and J lost 0, with 10 bases in between. CDR1 MRHNA and CDR2 SNTAGT come from the germline V gene. This CDR3 is 14 amino acids long.

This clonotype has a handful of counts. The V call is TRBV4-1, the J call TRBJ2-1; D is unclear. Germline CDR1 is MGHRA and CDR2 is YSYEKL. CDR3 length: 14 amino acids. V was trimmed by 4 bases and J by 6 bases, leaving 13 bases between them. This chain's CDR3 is CASSPTVGVNEQFF. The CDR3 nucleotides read TGCGCCAGCAGCCCAACCGTTGGGGTCAATGAGCAGTTCTTC.

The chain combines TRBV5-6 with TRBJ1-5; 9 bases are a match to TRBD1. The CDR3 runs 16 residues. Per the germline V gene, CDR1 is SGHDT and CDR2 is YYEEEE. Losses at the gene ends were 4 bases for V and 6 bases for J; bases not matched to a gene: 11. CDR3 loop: CASSLYRGRDGQPQHF. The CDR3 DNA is TGTGCCAGCAGCCTATACAGGGGGCGCGATGGTCAGCCCCAGCATTTT.

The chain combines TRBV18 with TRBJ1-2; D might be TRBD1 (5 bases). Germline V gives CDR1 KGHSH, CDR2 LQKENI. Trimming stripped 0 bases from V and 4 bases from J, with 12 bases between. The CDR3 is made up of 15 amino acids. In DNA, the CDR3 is TGTGCCAGCTCACCACCGGGCCAGGGTACCTATGGCTACACCTTC. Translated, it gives CASSPPGQGTYGYTF.

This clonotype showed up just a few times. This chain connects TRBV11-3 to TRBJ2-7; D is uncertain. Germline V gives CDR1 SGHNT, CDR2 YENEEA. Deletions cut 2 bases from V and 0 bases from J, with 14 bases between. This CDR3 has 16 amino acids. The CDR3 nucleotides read TGTGCCAGCAGCTTATCGCATTGGGCAGGCTCCTACGAGCAGTACGTC. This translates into CASSLSHWAGSYEQYV.

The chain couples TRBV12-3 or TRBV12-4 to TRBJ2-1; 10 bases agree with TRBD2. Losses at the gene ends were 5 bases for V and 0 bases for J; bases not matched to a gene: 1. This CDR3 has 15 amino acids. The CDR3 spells CASSPSGSSYNEQFF. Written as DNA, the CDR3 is TGTGCCAGCAGTCCTAGCGGGAGCTCCTACAATGAGCAGTTCTTC.

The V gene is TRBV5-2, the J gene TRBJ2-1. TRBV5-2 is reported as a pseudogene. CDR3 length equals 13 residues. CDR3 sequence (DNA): TGTGCCAGCAACTGGGGCGCCTACAATGAGCAGTTCTTC. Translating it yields CASNWGAYNEQFF.

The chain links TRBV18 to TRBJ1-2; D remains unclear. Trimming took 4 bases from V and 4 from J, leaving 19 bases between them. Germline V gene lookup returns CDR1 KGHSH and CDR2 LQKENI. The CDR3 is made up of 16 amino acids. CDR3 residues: CASSHQSWAVRYGYTF. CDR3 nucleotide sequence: TGTGCCAGCTCACATCAGAGTTGGGCCGTTCGCTATGGCTACACCTTC. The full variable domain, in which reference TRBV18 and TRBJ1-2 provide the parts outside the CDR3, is NAGVMQNPRHLVRRRGQEARLRCSPMKGHSHVYWYRQLPEEGLKFMVYLQKENIIDESGMPKERFSAEFPKEGPSILRIQQVVRGDSAAYFCASSHQSWAVRYGYTFGSGTRLTVV.

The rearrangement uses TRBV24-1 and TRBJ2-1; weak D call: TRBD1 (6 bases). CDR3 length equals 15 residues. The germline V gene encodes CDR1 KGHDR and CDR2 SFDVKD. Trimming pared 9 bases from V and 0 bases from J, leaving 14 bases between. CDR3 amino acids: CATEGDESSYNEQFF. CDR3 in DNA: TGTGCCACCGAGGGGGATGAAAGCTCCTACAATGAGCAGTTCTTC.